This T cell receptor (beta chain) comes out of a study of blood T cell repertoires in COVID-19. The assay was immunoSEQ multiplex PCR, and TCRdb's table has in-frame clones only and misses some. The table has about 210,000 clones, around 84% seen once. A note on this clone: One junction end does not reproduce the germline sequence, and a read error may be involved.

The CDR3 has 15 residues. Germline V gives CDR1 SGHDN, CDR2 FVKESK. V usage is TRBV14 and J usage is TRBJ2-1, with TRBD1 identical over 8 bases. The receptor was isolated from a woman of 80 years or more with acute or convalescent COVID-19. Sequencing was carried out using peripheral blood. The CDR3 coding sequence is TGTGCCAGCGGCCAATCCAGGGACAGGCAAAATGAGCAGTTCTTC. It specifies CASGQSRDRQNEQFF.